This TCR beta chain was captured by sequencing in a study of cytomegalovirus exposure and HLA in healthy donors (TCRdb year 2017). For the wider study: According to an earlier analysis of 587 of the donors, 150 million to 200 million T cells yielded 117 million unique TCR beta sequences and about 300 Gb of sequence data. Roughly 300 gigabases of sequencing data and around 80 million unique TCR sequences made up an early release that covered several hundred HLA-typed donors. Of the 350 to 400 genotyped donors, approximately 83% fell in the genetic ancestry cluster associated with self-reported Caucasian donors. The study aimed to test whether signatures of past pathogen exposure could be identified by cataloging public T cell receptors. Using immunosequencing, the study profiled T cell repertoires from fewer than 850 subjects and related those repertoires to cytomegalovirus serostatus. A separate validation cohort of over 95 different subjects was used in addition to the roughly 670-subject first cohort. To predict cytomegalovirus infection status, the study brought together high-throughput TCR immunosequencing, statistical association of individual TCRs with disease status, and machine learning. To study patterns of TCR occurrence, a later analysis re-analyzed previously published TCR beta repertoires from 500 to 850 donors and added high-resolution HLA genotyping. Rather than drawing on any new phenotypic data, the later analysis identified candidate immune exposures from TCR beta sequences and the way those sequences occurred across donors. An earlier analysis of around 640 of the donors used high-throughput TCR beta sequencing to judge whether each TCR beta V gene segment behaved as functional or pseudogenic. Donor age, sex, ethnicity and CMV serostatus were collected together with the repertoire data. A later genetic analysis used genome-wide SNP genotypes for about 60% of the roughly 700 donors, treating that subset as a discovery cohort. Every repertoire in the discovery cohort had been generated on one and the same sequencing platform. HLA typing covered class I and class II loci at four-digit resolution. Typing coverage differed by locus: A, B, C, DRB1 and DQB1 were typed in roughly 629-630 donors, DQA1 in 522, DPA1 in 600 to 610, and DPB1 in around 490. Because of strong linkage in the cohort, roughly five DR-DQ haplotypes were treated as single units for association and clustering. Among about 410 genotyped donors of the cohort, an average of about 240,000 unique TCR beta nucleotide sequences was sequenced per donor, of which 15% to 20% were non-productive. The research as a whole found: In a later genetic analysis, fewer N-insertions in productive TCRs were reported among donors in an Asian-associated ancestry cluster than the approximately 630-donor mean. Some IMGT-functional V segments, including TRBV6-2 and TRBV6-3, could not be distinguished by the 87-base-pair reads and were therefore excluded. A total of 150 to 200 TCR beta chains were listed by the study as associated with cytomegalovirus. In a later analysis, several top co-occurrence clusters were reported to appear linked to parvovirus B19, influenza, CMV and Epstein-Barr virus. A later analysis found that most CMV-associated TCR beta chains appeared HLA-restricted, with HLA associations seemingly driven largely by CMV exposure. The classifier was reported to diagnose cytomegalovirus status with high specificity and sensitivity in both the original cohort and the validation cohort. Linkage disequilibrium might explain the correlated functional status among segregating V segments, but an unknown experimental factor could not be excluded. It was suggested by the authors that the approach could potentially be generalized to other disease states and immunological phenotypes. Sequencing depth was assumed to be roughly uniform across donors in the presence/absence analyses, though that assumption may not hold. HLA typing was unavailable for some donors at each locus, so association tests used only the typed subset. A cluster of highly shared sequence variants was judged likely to represent a technical artifact of the sequencing pipeline. In this cohort, only TCR beta chains were sequenced, and detectable features were limited by the absence of alpha or paired-chain data. A later analysis found that TCR association rates varied across HLA loci, with DRB1 alleles showing the most associated TCRs and HLA-C alleles the fewest. The only immune exposure information available for the cohort was CMV serostatus. Broadly in line with IMGT annotations, most TCR beta V segments showed up in productive rearrangements about 90% or about 30% of the time in an earlier analysis of 587 of the donors. In vitro tests confirmed that a few of the cytomegalovirus-associated TCR beta chains recognize cytomegalovirus antigens. A further reported finding was that TCR beta sequences accurately predicted the HLA-A and HLA-B alleles for most subjects in the first cohort. When HLA alleles, especially DR and DQ, strongly co-occurred, TCR associations were difficult to assign to individual alleles. At a false discovery rate of 0.05, a later analysis linked around 17,000 TCR beta sequences to specific HLA alleles. A later genetic analysis associated a missense DCLRE1C variant with V-gene and J-gene trimming of TCR beta chains, and an independent cohort replicated the association. Compared with equally common non-associated chains, HLA-associated TCR beta chains in a later analysis were more clonally expanded and had lower generation probabilities. Roughly 15 rarely observed V segments, including chromosome 9 orphons, were excluded from the earlier analysis of approximately 600 of the donors because counts were too low. Across donors, most TCR sequences were observed very rarely, whereas some public TCRs were present in many individuals.

CDR1 is given as SGHRS and CDR2 as YFSETQ, both from the germline V gene. From its cysteine to its phenylalanine, the CDR3 spans 14 amino acids. Only the CDR3 part of the read is kept: 42 bases, read in frame from the first base. In total, just over 650 healthy bone marrow donors made up the cohort. At the time of sampling, all cohort members were nominally healthy, though unrecorded immune exposures were likely present. The donor was CMV seronegative and was included in the group of a few hundred seronegative cohort members. Each donor provided a peripheral blood sample, and peripheral blood mononuclear cells were used for TCR beta sequencing. Genomic DNA extraction from the blood cell samples was performed with the Qiagen DNeasy Blood Extraction Kit. This clone was counted only a few times. Its target antigen remains unknown. Base qualities are not provided; no much larger clone lies one nucleotide away.

Library method: the immunoSEQ multiplex PCR assay. The multiplex PCR relied on a mix of 60 forward primers for TCR Vbeta segments and 13 reverse primers for TCR Jbeta segments. A multiplex PCR assay on genomic DNA amplified the CDR3 region of rearranged TCR beta genes. The amplified TCR beta libraries were sequenced on the Illumina HiSeq System as 87-base-pair reads. The authors' analysis ran thus. A later analysis tallied 75 million to 95 million unique TCR beta chains across the 650 to 750 repertoires, and some 10 million of those chains were shared by two or more donors. Raw reads were error-corrected and collapsed into unique sequences with a nearest-neighbor algorithm that merged closely related sequences to remove PCR and sequencing errors. V, D and J gene segments were assigned by aligning CDR3 sequences to IMGT reference sequences. For a sequence to be retained, at least a six-nucleotide match to both a V gene segment and a J gene segment was required. A rearrangement was called productive if the CDR3 had no stop codons and remained in frame with V and J, and every other rearrangement was called non-productive. Following IMGT convention, CDR3 was defined as the stretch from the second conserved V-encoded cysteine up to the conserved J-encoded phenylalanine. Sequences without an unambiguous match to a single V gene segment were excluded from the earlier analysis of 450 to 750 of the donors. In an earlier analysis of 587 of the donors, a V segment was called functional when productive rearrangements were above 56.7%, and segregating when the standard deviation between donors exceeded 5%. To diagnose cytomegalovirus status from the catalog of TCR beta chain sequences, a statistical classification framework was built. A later analysis assigned V and J genes by comparing TCR nucleotide sequences with IMGT/GENE-DB human TR gene sequences. In a later analysis, CDR3 sequences and most-parsimonious VDJ recombination scenarios were assigned using the TCRdist pipeline. A later analysis defined each TCR beta chain by its CDR3 amino acid sequence plus V-gene family, and excluded reads lacking a unique V-gene family. As a way to deal with suspected cross-contamination and a sequencing artifact, a later analysis dropped 450 to 600 nucleotide sequences that were highly shared and had low generation probability. In a later analysis, a clonal expansion index for each public chain was calculated from normalized within-repertoire ranks of inferred template counts. A later analysis computed generation probabilities with a VDJ recombination model fitted to out-of-frame rearrangements, and checked the results against IGoR. In a later analysis, hypergeometric tests were used to score TCR-TCR, TCR-HLA and TCR-CMV co-occurrence, with a repertoire-size bias correction applied to TCR pairs. To estimate false discovery rates, a later analysis permuted the HLA or CMV assignments 20 times. A later analysis grouped co-occurring TCRs with DBSCAN, adding TCRdist sequence similarity when clustering within HLA-allele-positive subsets. Repertoires with fewer than 30,000 or more than 120,000 public chains were left out of co-occurrence clustering, as were roughly five repertoires with anomalous nucleotide sharing. Entries here come from immuneACCESS through TCRdb and include only in-frame sequences with V and J called. Some clones fail to appear in such tables; in the studies checked, an unresolved V gene covers under half of the shortfall, and the cause of the remainder is unknown. That table furnishes V, J and clone size, whereas the DNA furnished D and trimming. The sample records 110,000 to 150,000 clones, nearly 10% of which are singletons. The top ten hold roughly 2% of the sample.

This sequence uses TRBV5-1 and TRBJ2-5; 7 nucleotides in the junction match TRBD1. The J call may be wrong; the DNA end is better matched by TRBJ2-7. This TCR was recovered from a man aged 45-65 years in good health and CMV-seronegative. Sequenced input: PBMCs. In nucleotide form, the sequence is TGCGCCAGCAGCCCGGGGACAGCTTACGACGAGCAGTACTTC. Its product reads: CASSPGTAYDEQYF.